A single sample gave rise to the 14 T cell receptor beta chains below, sequenced in a study of cytomegalovirus exposure and HLA in healthy donors. Primers included in the PCR were 60 Vbeta and 13 Jbeta primers. Only in-frame clones appear in the TCRdb table, and some are missing; sequencing was by immunoSEQ multiplex PCR. The sample lists approximately 160,000 clones; more than 65% were seen once. The sequencing sample was made of PBMCs. Receptors originate from a woman aged 40 to 50 in good health and CMV-seropositive.

This clone was seen only once. The V gene is TRBV18, the J gene TRBJ1-1, with 7 bases lining up with TRBD1. J gave up 11 bases and V 5 bases, and 8 bases lay outside the gene matches. The CDR3 runs to 12 residues. Per germline, CDR1 KGHSH and CDR2 LQKENI. For the CDR3, the DNA is TGTGCCAGCTCAATCGACAGGGTGGCGGCTTTCTTT. It specifies CASSIDRVAAFF.

The chain joins TRBV29-1 to TRBJ2-7, with D possibly matching TRBD1 (6 bases). V was shortened by 5 bases and J by 1 base, with 9 bases between the two germline ends. This CDR3 has 12 residues. Germline values: CDR1 SQVTM, CDR2 ANQGSEA. DNA of the CDR3: TGCAGCGTTTCAGGGGCTTCCTACGAGCAGTACTTC. This translates into CSVSGASYEQYF.

There are a few counts of this clone. The chain links TRBV7-8 to TRBJ2-7; 7 positions match TRBD1. The V gene's germline CDR1 is SGHVS and CDR2 FQNEAQ. The CDR3 covers 15 residues. Trimming took 5 bases from V and 0 from J; bases not matched to a gene: 7. CDR3 DNA sequence: TGTGCCAGCAGCAGAAGGACAGGAAACTCCTACGAGCAGTACTTC. It encodes CASSRRTGNSYEQYF.

This chain joins TRBV2 and TRBJ1-2; 7 nucleotides agree with TRBD1. Germline assignment: CDR1 SNHLY and CDR2 FYNNEI. The CDR3 has 12 residues. V lost 7 bases to trimming and J lost 4 bases; unmatched junction nucleotides: 3. The CDR3 loop is CASIAGGYGYTF. The DNA of the CDR3 is TGTGCCAGCATTGCAGGGGGCTATGGCTACACCTTC.

This clone was counted only a few times. This chain uses TRBV28 with TRBJ2-7; D might be TRBD2 (6 bases). V dropped 5 bases and J dropped 4 bases, with 24 bases sitting between them. The CDR3 is made up of 17 amino acids. The germline gives CDR1 MDHEN, CDR2 SYDVKM. CDR3 protein: CASSPRRRVRTVYEQYF. The CDR3 DNA reads TGTGCCAGCAGTCCCCGGCGGAGGGTTCGAACTGTGTACGAGCAGTACTTC.

This clone has only a few counts. The rearrangement links TRBV6-1 to TRBJ2-3, with 7 positions matching TRBD1. Trimming took 6 bases from V and 1 from J; bases not matched to a gene: 1. This CDR3 is 13 amino acids long. The germline CDR1 and CDR2 sequences are MNHNS and SASEGT. CDR3 DNA: TGTGCCAGCAGAACAGGGGGCACAGATACGCAGTATTTT. This encodes CASRTGGTDTQYF.

This clone appeared once. As DNA, the CDR3 is TGTGCCAGTAGTCCGCGACAGGGGCGGTTGACAACCTACGAGCAGTACTTC. As protein: CASSPRQGRLTTYEQYF. The V call is TRBV19, the J call TRBJ2-5; 8 nucleotides line up with TRBD1. Matching the DNA end better, TRBJ2-7 makes the J call doubtful. CDR3 length: 17 residues. Germline CDR1 reads LNHDA; CDR2 reads SQIVND (reference sequence).

As to this clone: A read error may produce the germline difference seen at one junction end. This chain joins TRBV7-2 and TRBJ1-2, with 7 bases lining up with TRBD1. The CDR3 length is 11 residues. CDR1 is SGHTA, CDR2 FQGNSA, per germline. The CDR3 sequence: CASSLAGDRDF. CDR3 DNA: TGTGCCAGCAGCTTAGCTGGCGACAGGGACTTC.

As to this clone: Its ends do not fully match the called genes, so a read error is possible. The chain is built from TRBV6-1 and TRBJ1-1; D is unresolved. Germline loops: CDR1 MNHNS, CDR2 SASEGT. The CDR3 is 13 amino acids. In DNA form, the CDR3 reads TGTGTCAGCAACCGGGCGGGGAACACTGAAGCTTTCTTT. Residues: CVSNRAGNTEAFF.

This sequence joins TRBV27 and TRBJ2-1, with 7 bases fitting TRBD2. The J segment lost 8 bases and the V segment lost 6 bases, leaving 10 bases of the junction unmatched. The CDR3 covers 14 residues. The V gene's germline CDR1 is MNHEY and CDR2 SMNVEV (reference sequence). This CDR3 is CASSTQGGFDEQFF. The CDR3 DNA follows: TGTGCCAGCAGCACCCAGGGAGGGTTCGATGAGCAGTTCTTC.

This clone was seen a single time. The gene calls are TRBV7-3 and TRBJ2-2; no clear D gene. CDR1 and CDR2 from the germline V gene are SGHTA and FQGTGA. V gave up 5 bases and J gave up 2 bases, with 9 bases separating them. CDR3 length: 14 residues. CDR3 DNA: TGTGCCAGCAGCCCCGACTCCAACACCGGGGAGCTGTTTTTT. This encodes CASSPDSNTGELFF.

The chain joins TRBV2 to TRBJ2-7; possible D gene TRBD2, 6 bases. The CDR3 has 12 residues. V was clipped by 7 bases and J by 3 bases, with 10 bases between them. Per germline, CDR1 SNHLY and CDR2 FYNNEI. The CDR3 DNA sequence: TGTGCCAGCAATTATAGCGGCTACGAGCAGTACTTC. Translation gives CASNYSGYEQYF.

This clone appeared a few times. This chain uses TRBV11-2 with TRBJ1-6; a possible D gene is TRBD1 (5 bases). V lost 2 bases, J lost 7 bases, and 9 bases lay in between. CDR1 and CDR2 from the germline V gene are SGHAT and FQNNGV. CDR3 length equals 14 residues. In DNA form, the CDR3 reads TGTGCCAGCAGCTTAATGGGGGGAAATTCACCCCTCCACTTT. Residues: CASSLMGGNSPLHF.

This sequence joins TRBV7-6 and TRBJ1-2, with D possibly matching TRBD1 (6 bases). This CDR3 spans 14 amino acids. V was pared by 5 bases and J by 4 bases, with 14 bases between. Germline-derived CDR1 and CDR2 are SGHVS and FNYEAQ. The CDR3 bases are TGTGCCAGCAGCCCAATACAGGGAAGCTATGGCTACACCTTC. It is translated as CASSPIQGSYGYTF.